The 9 T cell receptor beta chains presented below share a single source sample, sequenced in a study of cytomegalovirus exposure and HLA in healthy donors. Use of 60 Vbeta and 13 Jbeta primers characterized the PCR. TCRdb keeps only in-frame clones here, not all; method: immunoSEQ multiplex PCR. Here the sample spans more than 110,000 clones, over 70% being singletons. The sequenced sample consisted of PBMCs. The receptors come from a man in his thirties or forties in good health and CMV-seronegative.

The rearrangement links TRBV15 to TRBJ1-5; no reliable D call. V was pared by 0 bases and J by 6 bases, with 6 bases between. Germline V gene sequence: CDR1 LNHNV, CDR2 YYDKDF (reference sequence). This CDR3 region has 13 residues. The CDR3 DNA reads as TGTGCCACCAGCAGAGATCTTAGTCAGCCCCAGCATTTT. Encoded protein: CATSRDLSQPQHF.

The V call is TRBV30, the J call TRBJ1-5, with no clear D. The CDR3 sequence is 14 residues long. Trimming left V 0 bases short and J 6 bases short, with 12 bases between. The germline gives CDR1 GTSNPN, CDR2 SVGIG (reference sequence). In nucleotides, the CDR3 is TGTGCCTGGAGTGTAGGAATTCCAGGTCAGCCCCAGCATTTT. It is translated as CAWSVGIPGQPQHF.

This chain connects TRBV5-6 to TRBJ2-6; 10 bases are a match to TRBD1. The ends lost 1 base at V and 0 bases at J; junction bases unmatched: 1. Germline V gene lookup returns CDR1 SGHDT and CDR2 YYEEEE. The length of the CDR3 is 17 residues. DNA for the CDR3: TGTGCCAGCAGCTTGTGGACAGGGGGCTCTGGGGCCAACGTCCTGACTTTC. This encodes CASSLWTGGSGANVLTF.

This clone was observed a single time. The rearrangement joins TRBV5-4 to TRBJ2-3; D may be TRBD1 (6 bases). This CDR3 has 15 amino acids. The V end lost 4 bases, the J end lost 2 bases, and 14 bases lay between the germline ends. Per the germline V gene, CDR1 is SGHNT and CDR2 is YYREEE (reference sequence). CDR3 coding DNA: TGTGCCAGCAGCCTGGACAGACCCTACACAGATACGCAGTATTTT. This sequence encodes CASSLDRPYTDTQYF. The full variable domain, its missing parts supplied by reference TRBV5-4 and TRBJ2-3, is ETGVTQSPTHLIKTRGQQVTLRCSSQSGHNTVSWYQQALGQGPQFIFQYYREEENGRGNFPPRFSGLQFPNYSSELNVNALELDDSALYLCASSLDRPYTDTQYFGPGTRLTVL.

The chain employs TRBV2 and TRBJ2-7; TRBD1 matches at 7 bases. Near its end, the DNA agrees better with TRBJ2-5, so the J call may be wrong. Germline V gives CDR1 SNHLY, CDR2 FYNNEI. The CDR3 runs to 13 residues. CDR3 bases: TGTGCCAGCAGTGCGGGACAGAAAGAGACCCAGTACTTC. This gives the protein CASSAGQKETQYF.

The rearrangement uses TRBV6-5 and TRBJ2-7; D may be TRBD1 (5 bases). Germline CDR1 is MNHEY and CDR2 is SVGAGI. Trimming shortened V by 5 bases and J by 2 bases, and 10 bases separated the two germline ends. CDR3 size: 13 residues. The CDR3 coding sequence is TGTGCCAGCAGTGAAAGACAGACCTACGAGCAGTACTTC. Its protein product is CASSERQTYEQYF.

The chain uses TRBV28 and TRBJ1-2; TRBD1 agrees at 10 bases. This CDR3 is built from 15 residues. Germline CDR1 is MDHEN and CDR2 is SYDVKM. V shed 4 bases, J shed 0 bases, and the junction held 2 bases outside the gene matches. The DNA for the CDR3 is TGTGCCAGCAGTTCCGACAGGGGGCCTAACTATGGCTACACCTTC. This translates into CASSSDRGPNYGYTF.

The chain employs TRBV6-5 and TRBJ2-2, with TRBD2 matching over 7 bases. J lost 7 bases, V lost 7 bases, and 12 bases had no gene match. The CDR3 is 15 amino acids. Germline V gives CDR1 MNHEY, CDR2 SVGAGI. The CDR3 spells CASTRQGGLDGELFF. The CDR3 DNA sequence: TGTGCCAGCACTCGGCAGGGAGGGCTGGACGGGGAGCTGTTTTTT.

The V call is TRBV6-6, the J call TRBJ2-7; 7 positions match TRBD1. The CDR3 sequence is 14 residues long. Germline-derived CDR1 and CDR2 are MNHNY and SVGAGI (reference sequence). J was trimmed by 0 bases and V by 7 bases; bases with no gene match: 6. The CDR3 nucleotides read TGTGCCAGCACCCCCCGGGACAGCTCCTACGAGCAGTACTTC. This translates into CASTPRDSSYEQYF.